One and the same sample provided the 23 T cell receptor beta chains below, sequenced in a study of fetal regulatory T cell absence and autoimmunity. Assay: immunoSEQ multiplex PCR; the TCRdb copy retains only in-frame clones and omits some. The data show 95,000 or so clones, about two thirds seen once. The sample was pancreas tissue. The receptors here all came from a male donor with IPEX syndrome.

The chain combines TRBV10-3 with TRBJ1-2; a weak D match, TRBD1 (5 bases). The CDR3 totals 15 residues. From germline, CDR1 is ENHRY and CDR2 SYGVKD. Trimming removed 2 bases from V and 0 bases from J, with 10 bases in between. In nucleotides, the CDR3 is TGTGCCATCAGTGAGAAAGCAGGGACTAACTATGGCTACACCTTC. Its protein product is CAISEKAGTNYGYTF.

The rearrangement joins TRBV6-1 to TRBJ2-3, with D maybe TRBD2 (5 bases). Per the germline V gene, CDR1 is MNHNS and CDR2 is SASEGT. V lost 0 bases and J 2 bases, leaving 15 bases between the germline ends. The CDR3 runs 17 residues. The CDR3 DNA reads as TGTGCCAGCAGTGAAGCGCGGGCAAAAACCTCCACAGATACGCAGTATTTT. Its translation: CASSEARAKTSTDTQYF.

V usage is TRBV11-2 and J usage is TRBJ2-5; the D gene is possibly TRBD2 (6 bases). V was pared by 3 bases and J by 5 bases, with 13 bases between. Per germline, CDR1 SGHAT and CDR2 FQNNGV. The CDR3 is made up of 14 amino acids. The CDR3 DNA is TGTGCCAGCAGCTTGACGGCCCTAGCGGAGACCCAGTACTTC. Its protein product is CASSLTALAETQYF.

The chain is built from TRBV5-4 and TRBJ1-2; D might be TRBD1 (6 bases). The length of the CDR3 is 16 residues. CDR1 and CDR2 from the germline V gene are SGHNT and YYREEE (reference sequence). Between the trimmed V and J ends, which lost 4 bases and 8 bases, there was a span of 24 bases. CDR3 nucleotides: TGTGCCAGCAGCCCTCGCAGGGGAGGGAAGAGCAGAGGCTACACCTTC. Translation: CASSPRRGGKSRGYTF.

This sequence joins TRBV5-1 and TRBJ1-1; D unclear. Germline CDR1 SGHRS, CDR2 YFSETQ. This CDR3 contains 13 residues. The V gene lost 0 bases and the J gene lost 1 base, with 4 bases spanning the gap. The DNA of the CDR3 is TGCGCCAGCAGCTTGGACAGGAACACTGAAGCTTTCTTT. This codes for CASSLDRNTEAFF.

The chain is built from TRBV27 and TRBJ2-7; D uncertain. Germline V gene sequence: CDR1 MNHEY, CDR2 SMNVEV (reference sequence). The V end lost 2 bases, the J end lost 0 bases, and 11 bases lay between the germline ends. There are 15 residues in the CDR3. CDR3 sequence: CASSLRRLSSYEQYF. CDR3 nucleotides: TGTGCCAGCAGTTTACGACGGTTGAGCTCCTACGAGCAGTACTTC.

This chain connects TRBV30 to TRBJ1-2; maybe TRBD1 (6 bases). The CDR3 extends over 15 amino acids. Trimming shortened V by 0 bases and J by 7 bases, and 18 bases separated the two germline ends. Germline CDR1 is GTSNPN and CDR2 is SVGIG (reference sequence). CDR3 bases: TGTGCCTGGAGTGTACGCCGCCGGGACATCTCTGGCTACACCTTC. Amino acid sequence: CAWSVRRRDISGYTF.

The chain couples TRBV27 to TRBJ1-1; D is unresolved. The CDR3 consists of 13 residues. Germline V lookup: CDR1 MNHEY, CDR2 SMNVEV (reference sequence). Trimming stripped 0 bases from V and 0 bases from J, with 2 bases between. CDR3 coding DNA: TGTGCCAGCAGTTTATCAGTGAACACTGAAGCTTTCTTT. Its protein is CASSLSVNTEAFF.

This clone occurred a few times. The chain uses TRBV6-5 and TRBJ2-7; TRBD1 matches at 7 bases. Germline-derived CDR1 and CDR2 are MNHEY and SVGAGI. With V trimmed by 0 bases and J by 2 bases, 4 bases remained unmatched. CDR3 length equals 15 residues. The CDR3 coding sequence is TGTGCCAGCAGTTACTCTAATGGACAGGCCTACGAGCAGTACTTC. Encoded protein: CASSYSNGQAYEQYF.

The V and J genes are TRBV7-2 and TRBJ1-2; possibly TRBD1 for D (5 bases). Trimming stripped 5 bases from V and 2 bases from J, with 6 bases between. Germline values: CDR1 SGHTA, CDR2 FQGNSA. This CDR3 comprises 12 residues. The CDR3 DNA is TGTGCCAGCAGCAGGGACAACTATGGCTACACCTTC. This translates into CASSRDNYGYTF.

This clone was recorded only once. The CDR3 sequence is CASSLALNRPNTEAFF. CDR3 nucleotide sequence: TGCGCCAGCAGCTTGGCCCTGAACAGGCCGAACACTGAAGCTTTCTTT. The chain joins TRBV5-1 to TRBJ1-1; D possibly corresponds to TRBD1 (5 bases). Germline loops: CDR1 SGHRS, CDR2 YFSETQ. Trimming pared 0 bases from V and 1 base from J, leaving 13 bases between. This CDR3 is 16 amino acids long.

J is TRBJ2-1 and V is TRBV4-1, with 8 bases fitting TRBD1. With 2 bases clipped from V and 2 bases from J, the junction kept 2 bases outside the gene matches. The CDR3 totals 15 residues. From germline, CDR1 is MGHRA and CDR2 YSYEKL. CDR3 amino acids: CASSQPRGPYNEQFF. CDR3 in DNA: TGCGCCAGCAGCCAACCCAGGGGGCCCTACAATGAGCAGTTCTTC.

The V gene is TRBV30, the J gene TRBJ2-5; D ambiguous. The CDR3 has 12 residues. Germline V CDR1 and CDR2: GTSNPN, SVGIG (reference sequence). Trimming removed 3 bases at V and 5 bases at J, with 10 bases between. CDR3 DNA: TGTGCCTGGAGCTCGGCTGGGGAGACCCAGTACTTC. Encoded protein: CAWSSAGETQYF.

The chain combines TRBV6-6 with TRBJ1-3, with 10 nucleotides matching TRBD1. The CDR3 is 15 amino acids. J lost 3 bases, V lost 2 bases, and 1 base had no gene match. Germline loops: CDR1 MNHNY, CDR2 SVGAGI (reference sequence). CDR3 region: CASSYRDRGGNTIYF. The CDR3 DNA reads as TGTGCCAGCAGTTACCGGGACAGGGGTGGAAACACCATATATTTT.

V gene TRBV7-9 combines with J gene TRBJ2-3; 14 bases agree with TRBD2. The CDR3 is made up of 16 amino acids. Germline CDR1 SEHNR, CDR2 FQNEAQ (reference sequence). The V and J ends lost 5 bases and 6 bases, in that order; junction bases with no gene match: 7. The CDR3 DNA reads TGTGCCAGCAGCCCGGGACTAGCGGGAGTAGGGGATACGCAGTATTTT. This codes for CASSPGLAGVGDTQYF.

The chain recombines TRBV7-2 with TRBJ1-2; D is undetermined. Germline CDR1 is SGHTA and CDR2 is FQGNSA. The CDR3 sequence is 15 residues long. V was pared by 5 bases and J by 4 bases, with 17 bases between. The CDR3 is CASSPRTGMSYGYTF. The CDR3 bases are TGTGCCAGCAGCCCTCGGACCGGGATGAGCTATGGCTACACCTTC.

In its sample, this clone was seen once. This chain joins TRBV5-8 and TRBJ2-7; D possibly corresponds to TRBD1 (6 bases). Looked up from germline, CDR1 is SGHTS and CDR2 is YDEGEE. This CDR3 has 15 amino acids. V lost 2 bases and J lost 3, with 15 bases in between. CDR3 protein: CASSFPGHPFYEQYF. The CDR3 region has the DNA TGTGCCAGCAGCTTTCCGGGACATCCCTTCTACGAGCAGTACTTC.

The chain combines TRBV7-8 with TRBJ2-5, with 11 bases lining up with TRBD2. Germline CDR1 is SGHVS and CDR2 is FQNEAQ. The CDR3 totals 16 residues. The V gene end was trimmed by 4 bases and the J gene end by 5 bases; junction bases not matched to a gene: 9. CDR3 region: CASSWVAGGPRETQYF. CDR3 coding DNA: TGTGCCAGCAGCTGGGTAGCGGGGGGGCCGAGGGAGACCCAGTACTTC.

The CDR3: CAISGRGVDNSPLHF. CDR3 nucleotide sequence: TGTGCCATCAGTGGCAGGGGGGTGGATAATTCACCCCTCCACTTT. The chain recombines TRBV10-3 with TRBJ1-6, with 7 bases fitting TRBD1. Germline V gene lookup returns CDR1 ENHRY and CDR2 SYGVKD. The V and J ends lost 4 bases and 5 bases, in that order; junction bases with no gene match: 5. The CDR3 has 15 residues.

The chain recombines TRBV6-1 with TRBJ2-2, with a weak D call TRBD2 (7 bases). Germline V gene lookup returns CDR1 MNHNS and CDR2 SASEGT. V was shortened by 3 bases and J by 4 bases, with 12 bases between the two germline ends. This CDR3 spans 15 amino acids. CDR3 sequence reads: CASSEFGGRTGELFF. The CDR3 DNA is TGTGCCAGCAGTGAGTTCGGGGGGCGCACCGGGGAGCTGTTTTTT.

J is TRBJ2-6 and V is TRBV6-5; weak D call: TRBD1 (5 bases). There are 16 residues in the CDR3. V was clipped by 4 bases and J by 2 bases, with 12 bases between them. Germline V gene lookup returns CDR1 MNHEY and CDR2 SVGAGI. The DNA of the CDR3 is TGTGCCAGCAGTTGGCAGGGTACGGCTGGGGCCAACGTCCTGACTTTC. Translated, it gives CASSWQGTAGANVLTF.

This clone turned up a few times. The V gene is TRBV27, the J gene TRBJ1-2; tentatively, D is TRBD1 (5 bases). CDR3 length equals 13 residues. Germline values: CDR1 MNHEY, CDR2 SMNVEV (reference sequence). V lost 3 bases to trimming and J lost 4 bases, with 9 bases between them. DNA of the CDR3: TGTGCCAGCAGTTTGAGGGGCCTCTATGGCTACACCTTC. The encoded protein is CASSLRGLYGYTF.

The count of this clone is one. The J gene is TRBJ2-3, the V gene TRBV9, with no clear D. V dropped 4 bases and J dropped 6 bases, with 9 bases sitting between them. The CDR3 runs 12 residues. CDR1 SGDLS and CDR2 YYNGEE come from the germline V gene. The DNA of the CDR3 is TGTGCCAGCAGCCCGGGTCGGGATACGCAGTATTTT. The encoded protein is CASSPGRDTQYF. Together with reference TRBV9 and TRBJ2-3, the CDR3 gives the full variable domain: DSGVTQTPKHLITATGQRVTLRCSPRSGDLSVYWYQQSLDQGLQFLIQYYNGEERAKGNILERFSAQQFPDLHSELNLSSLELGDSALYFCASSPGRDTQYFGPGTRLTVL.